Each of the 26 T cell receptor beta chains below was sequenced from the same sample in a study of blood T cell repertoires in COVID-19. Produced via immunoSEQ multiplex PCR; TCRdb's table is partial and in-frame only. Of some 180,000 clones in the sample, about 80% were seen once. Sequenced: peripheral blood. All receptors come from a man between 60 and 75 years old with acute or convalescent COVID-19.

The gene calls are TRBV5-3 and TRBJ1-5; D perhaps matches TRBD1 (6 bases). TRBV5-3 is placed among ORFs of uncertain function. The CDR3 has 13 amino acids. V dropped 3 bases and J dropped 6 bases, with 10 bases sitting between them. CDR3 bases: TGTGCCAGAAGCTATCAGGGGAGTCAGCCCCAGCATTTT. Its protein is CARSYQGSQPQHF.

V is TRBV7-9 and J is TRBJ2-3; the D is unclear. CDR3 length: 18 residues. CDR1 SEHNR and CDR2 FQNEAQ come from the germline V gene (reference sequence). Trimming shortened V by 4 bases and J by 1 base, and 21 bases separated the two germline ends. The CDR3 sequence is CASSSPLRDTQRTDTQYF. CDR3 DNA: TGTGCCAGCAGCTCCCCTTTAAGAGACACACAACGCACAGATACGCAGTATTTT.

The chain links TRBV9 to TRBJ2-3; 9 nucleotides match TRBD1. Looked up from germline, CDR1 is SGDLS and CDR2 is YYNGEE. J was trimmed by 3 bases and V by 4 bases; bases with no gene match: 9. The CDR3 length is 16 residues. The DNA for the CDR3 is TGTGCCAGCAGCCCTCGAGGGGGACAGGGTACAGATACGCAGTATTTT. It yields the protein CASSPRGGQGTDTQYF.

This chain joins TRBV7-3 and TRBJ1-2; 7 bases are shared with TRBD1. The CDR3 is 15 amino acids. V lost 4 bases, J lost 8 bases, and 13 bases stayed unmatched. Germline loops: CDR1 SGHTA, CDR2 FQGTGA. This CDR3 reads CASSSTPGTAAGYTF. In DNA, the CDR3 is TGTGCCAGCAGCTCGACCCCCGGGACAGCGGCGGGCTACACCTTC.

The CDR3 bases are TGCGCCAGCAGTCGCGGACTAGCGGGAGTTGTGGGGACAGATACGCAGTATTTT. Its protein product is CASSRGLAGVVGTDTQYF. The J gene is TRBJ2-3, the V gene TRBV5-1, with 13 bases that match TRBD2. The germline gives CDR1 SGHRS, CDR2 YFSETQ. Trimming took 5 bases from V and 3 from J; bases not matched to a gene: 12. The CDR3 has 18 amino acids.

This clone was observed a few times. The genes are TRBV5-1 and TRBJ1-2, with TRBD1 as a possible D gene (6 bases). Trimming took off 4 bases at V and 0 bases at J, with 13 bases between the two ends. This CDR3 comprises 15 residues. Germline-derived CDR1 and CDR2 are SGHRS and YFSETQ. The CDR3 region has the DNA TGCGCCAGCAGCCCCGGCGGGGGCTCTAACTATGGCTACACCTTC. Protein product: CASSPGGGSNYGYTF.

This sequence joins TRBV28 and TRBJ1-2, with D possibly TRBD1 on 6 matching bases. The germline V gene has CDR1 MDHEN and CDR2 SYDVKM. The CDR3 totals 12 residues. The ends were cut back, 9 bases at V and 3 bases at J, with 11 bases in the middle. The CDR3 protein is CASTGWDYGYTF. Written as DNA, the CDR3 is TGTGCCAGTACAGGGTGGGACTATGGCTACACCTTC.

This clone was counted only a few times. V is TRBV5-6 and J is TRBJ1-2; TRBD1 aligns across 7 bases. The length of the CDR3 is 13 residues. Trimming took 3 bases from V and 2 from J; bases not matched to a gene: 1. Germline V gene lookup returns CDR1 SGHDT and CDR2 YYEEEE. CDR3 sequence: CASSSTGNYGYTF. The CDR3 region has the DNA TGTGCCAGCAGCTCGACAGGGAACTATGGCTACACCTTC.

The chain is built from TRBV19 and TRBJ2-3, with 7 bases identical to TRBD1. After removal of 6 bases from V and 1 base from J, the junction contained 4 bases not matched to a gene. The CDR3 is 14 residues long. In germline, CDR1 is LNHDA, CDR2 SQIVND (reference sequence). The CDR3 DNA reads as TGTGCCAGTAGAAGGGGGCGTGGCACAGATACGCAGTATTTT. Translating gives CASRRGRGTDTQYF.

The V gene is TRBV28, the J gene TRBJ1-2; 7 nucleotides match TRBD1. V trimming: 6 bases; J trimming: 3 bases; junction bases outside the gene matches: 7. This CDR3 region has 14 residues. Germline V gene lookup returns CDR1 MDHEN and CDR2 SYDVKM. The CDR3 nucleotides read TGTGCCAGCAGCCGGAGAGGGGGCCACTATGGCTACACCTTC. Amino acid sequence: CASSRRGGHYGYTF.

The V call is TRBV7-2, the J call TRBJ2-7; D remains ambiguous. V was clipped by 3 bases and J by 2 bases, with 5 bases between them. From germline, CDR1 is SGHTA and CDR2 FQGNSA. The CDR3 has 12 amino acids. In DNA, the CDR3 is TGTGCCAGCAGCTTTGTAGCCTACGAGCAGTACTTC. Translating it yields CASSFVAYEQYF.

This chain links TRBV7-5 with TRBJ2-5; the table's TRBD1 call for D was not verified on the DNA. TRBV7-5 is annotated as a pseudogene. The CDR3 sequence is 17 residues long. The CDR3 DNA follows: TGTGCCTTAAACCCTCCCCCAGGGACAGGTAAAAGGGAGACCCAGTACTTC. Translation gives CALNPPPGTGKRETQYF.

The V call is TRBV10-3, the J call TRBJ1-6, with 9 bases lining up with TRBD1. Unmatched junction bases numbered 9, after V lost 8 bases and J lost 7 bases. Germline V CDR1 and CDR2: ENHRY, SYGVKD. The CDR3 contains 15 residues. The CDR3: CAIGGQGGPNSPLHF. CDR3 in DNA: TGTGCCATCGGGGGACAGGGTGGCCCAAATTCACCCCTCCACTTT.

This clone was seen just once. This sequence joins TRBV6-5 and TRBJ1-5; unclear D gene. Looked up from germline, CDR1 is MNHEY and CDR2 is SVGAGI. The V gene lost 2 bases and the J gene lost 3 bases, with 8 bases spanning the gap. There are 14 residues in the CDR3. The CDR3 DNA is TGTGCCAGCAGTTACCTCGGGAACAATCAGCCCCAGCATTTT. As protein: CASSYLGNNQPQHF.

The chain joins TRBV10-2 to TRBJ1-1, with 8 bases identical to TRBD1. Germline assignment: CDR1 WSHSY and CDR2 SAAADI. Trimming removed 7 bases from V and 2 bases from J; junction bases left unmatched: 12. This CDR3 comprises 16 residues. Here the CDR3 DNA reads TGCGCCAGCATTCCCCAGGGGGCTACGAAAAACACTGAAGCTTTCTTT. Its translation is CASIPQGATKNTEAFF.

This clone was seen only once. The rearrangement links TRBV29-1 to TRBJ1-2; D gene ambiguous. There are 12 residues in the CDR3. Trimming removed 7 bases at V and 0 bases at J, with 9 bases between. CDR1 is SQVTM, CDR2 ANQGSEA, per germline. CDR3 in DNA: TGCAGCGCCCAACCGGCTAACTATGGCTACACCTTC. Amino acid sequence: CSAQPANYGYTF.

The rearrangement links TRBV19 to TRBJ2-7; 8 bases align to TRBD1. The CDR3 has 14 residues. V dropped 4 bases and J dropped 2; count of bases not matched to a gene: 4. The V gene's germline CDR1 is LNHDA and CDR2 SQIVND (reference sequence). The CDR3 loop reads CASSTGGLPYEQYF. The DNA of the CDR3 is TGTGCCAGTAGTACAGGGGGCCTTCCCTACGAGCAGTACTTC.

Only a few counts were recorded for this clone. The chain joins TRBV19 to TRBJ1-5, with TRBD1 as a possible D gene (6 bases). CDR3 length equals 16 residues. Trimming took 5 bases from V and 2 from J, leaving 16 bases between them. Germline lookup yields CDR1 LNHDA and CDR2 SQIVND (reference sequence). The chain's CDR3 is CASSPRTALGNQPQHF. Written as DNA, the CDR3 is TGTGCCAGTAGTCCAAGGACAGCATTGGGCAATCAGCCCCAGCATTTT.

The V gene is TRBV10-3, the J gene TRBJ1-1, with a weak D call TRBD1 (5 bases). V shed 3 bases and J shed 0 bases, with 8 bases lying between them. The CDR3 covers 14 residues. Germline assignment: CDR1 ENHRY and CDR2 SYGVKD. The CDR3 protein is CAISDQGLNTEAFF. As DNA, the CDR3 is TGTGCCATCAGTGACCAGGGTCTGAACACTGAAGCTTTCTTT.

The CDR3 DNA reads as TGTGCCAGCAGCCCAGCGGACTCCTACGAGCAGTACTTC. This sequence encodes CASSPADSYEQYF. The chain couples TRBV9 to TRBJ2-7; D perhaps matches TRBD2 (5 bases). V was cut by 4 bases and J by 0 bases, with 8 bases left in between. CDR1 SGDLS and CDR2 YYNGEE come from the germline V gene. The CDR3 spans 13 residues.

The rearrangement uses TRBV19 and TRBJ1-2; D may be TRBD1 (6 bases). CDR3 size: 18 residues. Trimming removed 2 bases at V and 0 bases at J, with 19 bases between. The germline CDR1 and CDR2 sequences are LNHDA and SQIVND (reference sequence). CDR3 in DNA: TGTGCCAGTAGTATATACCCCCCCAAGGACAGCTCTAACTATGGCTACACCTTC. It codes for CASSIYPPKDSSNYGYTF.

The chain employs TRBV5-1 and TRBJ2-1; D may be TRBD1 (5 bases). The CDR3 sequence is 14 residues long. The germline V gene has CDR1 SGHRS and CDR2 YFSETQ. V lost 4 bases and J lost 4, with 12 bases in between. The CDR3 is CASSPEKGYNEQFF. The CDR3 DNA sequence: TGCGCCAGCAGCCCGGAAAAGGGGTACAATGAGCAGTTCTTC.

The V and J genes are TRBV4-2 and TRBJ1-4, with D hard to call. Trimming took off 3 bases at V and 0 bases at J, with 11 bases between the two ends. Germline V lookup: CDR1 LGHNA, CDR2 YNFKEQ. The CDR3 totals 16 residues. The CDR3 is CASSQFTAATNEKLFF. The DNA of the CDR3 is TGTGCCAGCAGCCAGTTCACAGCTGCAACTAATGAAAAACTGTTTTTT.

This chain joins TRBV18 and TRBJ2-3, with D unclear. The CDR3 totals 14 residues. Germline loops: CDR1 KGHSH, CDR2 LQKENI. V was trimmed by 6 bases and J by 1 base, leaving 11 bases between them. The CDR3 DNA reads TGTGCCAGCTCCCCCGAGGTTCGCACAGATACGCAGTATTTT. It translates to CASSPEVRTDTQYF.

V is TRBV6-4 and J is TRBJ2-2; D gene uncertain. Germline V CDR1 and CDR2: MRHNA, SNTAGT. The V end lost 3 bases, the J end lost 3 bases, and 5 bases lay between the germline ends. The CDR3 loop spans 13 amino acids. The CDR3 nucleotides read TGTGCCAGCAGTGATTCATACACCGGGGAGCTGTTTTTT. Protein product: CASSDSYTGELFF.

CDR3 residues: CASSQQGDTEAFF. The CDR3 bases are TGCGCCAGCAGCCAGCAGGGGGACACTGAAGCTTTCTTT. The rearrangement joins TRBV4-1 to TRBJ1-1; TRBD1 agrees at 7 bases. V gave up 3 bases and J gave up 3 bases; unmatched junction bases: 1. Per the germline V gene, CDR1 is MGHRA and CDR2 is YSYEKL. The CDR3 is 13 residues long.